This entry is about one TCR beta chain. This entry is derived from a study of blood T cell repertoires in COVID-19. About the study: From T cells, B-cell-depleted T cells, or PBMCs came the material, which was cDNA or gDNA.

The germline CDR1 and CDR2 sequences are MGHRA and YSYEKL. This CDR3 contains 17 residues. V shed 3 bases, J shed 4 bases, and the junction held 7 bases outside the gene matches. Sequencing was performed with immunoSEQ multiplex PCR; in TCRdb, only in-frame clones are kept and a portion is missing. The sample shows 300,000 to 400,000 clones, about 89% of them seen only once. This sequence joins TRBV4-1 and TRBJ2-5; 14 positions match TRBD2. The specimen sequenced was peripheral blood. The source of this sequence is a woman between 50 and 59 years old with COVID-19, enrolled during active disease. CDR3 residues: CASSQGTSGRRGETQYF. In nucleotides, the CDR3 is TGCGCCAGCAGCCAGGGGACTAGCGGGAGAAGAGGAGAGACCCAGTACTTC.